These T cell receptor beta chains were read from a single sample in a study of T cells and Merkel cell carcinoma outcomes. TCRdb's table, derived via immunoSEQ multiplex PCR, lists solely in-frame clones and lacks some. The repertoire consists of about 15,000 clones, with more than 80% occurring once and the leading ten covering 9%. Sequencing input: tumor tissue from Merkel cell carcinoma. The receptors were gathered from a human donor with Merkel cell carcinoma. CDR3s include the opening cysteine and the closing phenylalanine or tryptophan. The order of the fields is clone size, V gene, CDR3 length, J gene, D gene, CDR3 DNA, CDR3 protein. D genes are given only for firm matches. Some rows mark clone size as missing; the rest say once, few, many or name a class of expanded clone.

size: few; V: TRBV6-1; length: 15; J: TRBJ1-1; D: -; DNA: TGTGCCGCCGCATCTACGAACAGGGTTCGCACTGAAGCTTTCTTT; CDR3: CAAASTNRVRTEAFF
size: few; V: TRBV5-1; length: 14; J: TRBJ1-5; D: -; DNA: TGCGCCAGCAGCTTGGGGCCCAGCCATCAGCCCCAGCATTTT; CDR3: CASSLGPSHQPQHF
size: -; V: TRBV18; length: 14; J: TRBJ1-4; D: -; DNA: TGTGCCAGCTCACCACAGGGAGTTGGCGAAAAACTGTTTTTT; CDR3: CASSPQGVGEKLFF
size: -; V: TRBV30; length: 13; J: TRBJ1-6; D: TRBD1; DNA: TGTGCCTGGAGTAAGACAGGGGCTTCACCCCTCCACTTT; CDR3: CAWSKTGASPLHF
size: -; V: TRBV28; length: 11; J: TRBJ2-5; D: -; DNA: TGTGCCAGCAGTCGGGCTAGGGCCCAGTACTTC; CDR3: CASSRARAQYF
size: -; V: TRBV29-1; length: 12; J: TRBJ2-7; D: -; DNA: TGCAGCGCCCAGGGGGGGAGGAACGAGCAGTACTTC; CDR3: CSAQGGRNEQYF
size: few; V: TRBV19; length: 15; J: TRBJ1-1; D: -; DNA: TGTGCCAGTAGTACCCTGGGCGGGCCGAACACTGAAGCTTTCTTT; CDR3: CASSTLGGPNTEAFF
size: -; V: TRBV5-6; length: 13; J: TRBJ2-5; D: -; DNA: TGTGCCAGCAGCTCCGGGCCGCAAGAGACCCAGTACTTC; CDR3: CASSSGPQETQYF
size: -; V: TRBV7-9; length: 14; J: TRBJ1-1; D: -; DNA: TGTGCCAGCAGCCCCCGGACGGTGAACACTGAAGCTTTCTTT; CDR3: CASSPRTVNTEAFF
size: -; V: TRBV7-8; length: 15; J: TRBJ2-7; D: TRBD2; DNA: TGTGCCAGCAGCTTATCCAGCGGGGGTTCCTACGAGCAGTACTTC; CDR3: CASSLSSGGSYEQYF
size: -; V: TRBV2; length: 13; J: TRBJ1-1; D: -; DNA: TGTGCCAGCATGGTGGCAGCCAACACTGAAGCTTTCTTT; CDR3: CASMVAANTEAFF
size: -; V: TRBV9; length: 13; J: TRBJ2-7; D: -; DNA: TGTGCCAGCAGCCCCACAACAGGGACCGAGCAGTACTTC; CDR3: CASSPTTGTEQYF
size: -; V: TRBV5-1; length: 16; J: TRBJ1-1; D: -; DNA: TGCGCCAGCAGCTTGGTCGGGGGCATCATGAACACTGAAGCTTTCTTT; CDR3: CASSLVGGIMNTEAFF
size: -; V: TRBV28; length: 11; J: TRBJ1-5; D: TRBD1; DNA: TGTGCCTGGGACAGCGATCAGCCCCAGCATTTT; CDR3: CAWDSDQPQHF
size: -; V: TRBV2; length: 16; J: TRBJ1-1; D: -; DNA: TGTGCCAGCAGTGAAGGGACCCTCAGAGGGAACACTGAAGCTTTCTTT; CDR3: CASSEGTLRGNTEAFF
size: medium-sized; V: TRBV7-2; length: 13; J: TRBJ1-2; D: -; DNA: TGTGCCAGCAGCTTGGCTTCACTCTATGGCTACACCTTC; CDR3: CASSLASLYGYTF
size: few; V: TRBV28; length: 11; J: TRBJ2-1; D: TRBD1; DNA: TGTGCCAGCAGTTTCCAGGACAGGGGGTTCTTC; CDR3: CASSFQDRGFF
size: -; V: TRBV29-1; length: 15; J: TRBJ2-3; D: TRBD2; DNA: TGCAGCGTTCTCCCGGGACTAGCGGCGGCAGATACGCAGTATTTT; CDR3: CSVLPGLAAADTQYF
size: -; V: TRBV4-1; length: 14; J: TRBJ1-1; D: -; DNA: TGCGCCAGCAGCCAACCTACAGGGAGCCCTGAAGCTTTCTTT; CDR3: CASSQPTGSPEAFF
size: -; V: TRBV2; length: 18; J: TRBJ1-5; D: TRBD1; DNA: TGTGCCAGCAGGACCGGGACAGGGGGCGCGGGGAGCAATCAGCCCCAGCATTTT; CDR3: CASRTGTGGAGSNQPQHF
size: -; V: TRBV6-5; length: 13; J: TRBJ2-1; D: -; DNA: TGTGCCAGCTCCCGGGAATACTACAATGAGCAGTTCTTC; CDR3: CASSREYYNEQFF
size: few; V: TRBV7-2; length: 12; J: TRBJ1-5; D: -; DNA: TGTGCCAGCAGCGATTGGGGGCAGCCCCAGCATTTT; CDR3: CASSDWGQPQHF
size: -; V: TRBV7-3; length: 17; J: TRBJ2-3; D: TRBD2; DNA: TGTGCCAGCAGCTTAGTAGGGACTAGCGGTACCACAGATACGCAGTATTTT; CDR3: CASSLVGTSGTTDTQYF
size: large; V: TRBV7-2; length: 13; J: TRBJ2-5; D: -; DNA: TGTGCCAGCAGCGTCGCCGGGGAAGAGACCCAGTACTTC; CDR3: CASSVAGEETQYF
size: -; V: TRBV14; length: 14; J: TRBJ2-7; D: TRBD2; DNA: TGTGCCACATCCCCTAGCGGAGCTAAGGGAGAGCAGTACTTC; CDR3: CATSPSGAKGEQYF
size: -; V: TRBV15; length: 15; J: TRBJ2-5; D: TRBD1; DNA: TGTGCTACCAACCGGGACAGGGGGCATCGGGAGACCCAGTACTTC; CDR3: CATNRDRGHRETQYF
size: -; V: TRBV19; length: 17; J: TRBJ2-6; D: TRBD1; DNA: TGTGCCAGTAGTAGGGACAGTCTCCTCTCTGGGGCCAACGTCCTGACTTTC; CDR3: CASSRDSLLSGANVLTF
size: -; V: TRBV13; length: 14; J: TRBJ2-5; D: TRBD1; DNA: TGTGCCAGCAGTCGGGGACAGGGCGGGGAGACCCAGTACTTC; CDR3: CASSRGQGGETQYF
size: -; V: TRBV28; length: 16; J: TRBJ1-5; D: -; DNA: TGTGCCAGCAGCTCGAAGGGCGTTTATAGCAATCAGCCCCAGCATTTT; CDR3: CASSSKGVYSNQPQHF
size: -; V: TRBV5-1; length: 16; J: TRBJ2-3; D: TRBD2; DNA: TGCGCCAGCAGCTCAAGGACTAGCGGGACGGGGAATACGCAGTATTTT; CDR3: CASSSRTSGTGNTQYF
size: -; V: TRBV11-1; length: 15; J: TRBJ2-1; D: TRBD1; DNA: TGTGCCAGCAGCTGGGCCGGGACAGGGCATAATGAGCAGTTCTTC; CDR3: CASSWAGTGHNEQFF
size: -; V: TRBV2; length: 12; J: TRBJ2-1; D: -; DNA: TGTGCCAGCAGTGAATTTCCGGATGAGCAGTTCTTC; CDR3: CASSEFPDEQFF